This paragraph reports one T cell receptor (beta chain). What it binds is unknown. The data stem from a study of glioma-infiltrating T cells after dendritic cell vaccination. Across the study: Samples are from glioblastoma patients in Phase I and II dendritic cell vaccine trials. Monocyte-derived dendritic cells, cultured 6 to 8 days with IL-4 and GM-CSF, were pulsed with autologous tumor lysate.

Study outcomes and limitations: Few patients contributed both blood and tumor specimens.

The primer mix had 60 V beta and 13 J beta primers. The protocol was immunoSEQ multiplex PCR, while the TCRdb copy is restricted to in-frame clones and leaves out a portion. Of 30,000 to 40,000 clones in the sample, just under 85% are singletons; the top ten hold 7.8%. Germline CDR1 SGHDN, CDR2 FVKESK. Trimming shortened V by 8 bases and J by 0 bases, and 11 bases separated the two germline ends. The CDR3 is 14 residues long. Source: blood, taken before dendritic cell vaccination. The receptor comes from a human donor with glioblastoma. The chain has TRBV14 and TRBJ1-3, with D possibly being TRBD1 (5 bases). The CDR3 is CASGRGFSGNTIYF. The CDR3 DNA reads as TGTGCCAGCGGAAGGGGATTCTCTGGAAACACCATATATTTT. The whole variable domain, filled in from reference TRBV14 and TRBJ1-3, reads EAGVTQFPSHSVIEKGQTVTLRCDPISGHDNLYWYRRVMGKEIKFLLHFVKESKQDESGMPNNRFLAERTGGTYSTLKVQPAELEDSGVYFCASGRGFSGNTIYFGEGSWLTVV.